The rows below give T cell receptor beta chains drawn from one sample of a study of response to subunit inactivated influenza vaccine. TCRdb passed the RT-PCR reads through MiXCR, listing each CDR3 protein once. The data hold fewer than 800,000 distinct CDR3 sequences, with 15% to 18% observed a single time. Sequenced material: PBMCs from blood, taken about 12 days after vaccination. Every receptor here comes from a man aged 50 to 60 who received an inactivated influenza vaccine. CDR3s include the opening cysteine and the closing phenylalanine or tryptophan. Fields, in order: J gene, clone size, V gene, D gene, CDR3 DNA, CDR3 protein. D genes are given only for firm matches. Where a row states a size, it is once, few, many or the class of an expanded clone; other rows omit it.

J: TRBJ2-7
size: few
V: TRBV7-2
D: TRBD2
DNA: TGTGCCAGCAGCTTAAAAGCGGGAGGGGGATACGAGCAGTACTTC
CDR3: CASSLKAGGGYEQYF

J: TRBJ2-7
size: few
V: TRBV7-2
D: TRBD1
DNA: TGTGCCAGCAGCGTAACGACAGGGCGAGCCTACGAGCAGTACTTC
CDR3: CASSVTTGRAYEQYF

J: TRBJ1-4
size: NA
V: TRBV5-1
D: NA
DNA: TGCGCCAGCAGCCCGGGAGGTAGCGAAAAACTGTTTTTT
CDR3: CASSPGGSEKLFF

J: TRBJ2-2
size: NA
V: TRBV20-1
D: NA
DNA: TGCAGTGCTACCGTGGGGACTGGTCGGACCGGGGAGCTGTTTTTT
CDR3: CSATVGTGRTGELFF

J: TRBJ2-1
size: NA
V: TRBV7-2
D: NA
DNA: TGTGCCAGCATCAAGGACTACAATGAGCAGTTCTTC
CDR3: CASIKDYNEQFF

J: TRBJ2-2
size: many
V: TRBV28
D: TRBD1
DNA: TGTGCCAGCAGCCCGGGACAGGGGGCGACCGGGGAGCTGTTTTTT
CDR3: CASSPGQGATGELFF

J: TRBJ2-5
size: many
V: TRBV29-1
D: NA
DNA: TGCAGCGTTGAAGGGCTAGTAGAGACCCAGTACTTC
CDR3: CSVEGLVETQYF

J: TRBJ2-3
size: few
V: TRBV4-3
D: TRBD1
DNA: TGCGCCAGCAGCCAAGGGGACAGGCTATTCCCAGATACGCAGTATTTT
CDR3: CASSQGDRLFPDTQYF

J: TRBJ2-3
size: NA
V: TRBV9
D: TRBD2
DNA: TGTGCCAGCAGCGGCGGGACTAGCGGGCGGGATACGCAGTATTTT
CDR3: CASSGGTSGRDTQYF

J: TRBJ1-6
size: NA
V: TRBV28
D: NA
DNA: TGTGCCAGCAGTGAAAGACAGCCCCGACCCCTCCACTTT
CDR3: CASSERQPRPLHF

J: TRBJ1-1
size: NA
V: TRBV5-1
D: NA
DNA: TGCGCCAGCAGCTTGGAACGGGGGGCCGGCACTGAAGCTTTCTTT
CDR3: CASSLERGAGTEAFF

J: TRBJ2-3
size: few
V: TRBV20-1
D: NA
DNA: TGCAGTGCTAGCCTGCCAAAGGGCACAGATACGCAGTATTTT
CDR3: CSASLPKGTDTQYF

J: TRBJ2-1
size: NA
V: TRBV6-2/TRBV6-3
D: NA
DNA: TGTGCCAGCAGTTACGTTGTAGCTGCTGAGCAGTTCTTC
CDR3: CASSYVVAAEQFF

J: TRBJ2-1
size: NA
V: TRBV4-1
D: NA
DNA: TGCGCCAGCAGCCGGGCAAGCGGCGGGCTGAACAATGAGCAGTTCTTC
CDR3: CASSRASGGLNNEQFF

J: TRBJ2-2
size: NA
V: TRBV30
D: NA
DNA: TGTGCCTGGAGTAGGCTGGGGGCGGGTACCGGGGAGCTGTTTTTT
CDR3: CAWSRLGAGTGELFF

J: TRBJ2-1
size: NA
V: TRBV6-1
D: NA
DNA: TGTGCCAGCAGTGTTTCGGTGAGCTCCCACAATGAGCAGTTCTTC
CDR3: CASSVSVSSHNEQFF

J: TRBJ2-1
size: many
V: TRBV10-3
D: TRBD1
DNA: TGTGCCATAGCCGGGACAGACTACAATGAGCAGTTCTTC
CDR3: CAIAGTDYNEQFF

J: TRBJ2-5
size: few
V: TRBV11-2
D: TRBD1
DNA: TGTGCCAGCAGCTTAGTCGGACAGGGAGCAATGGAGACCCAGTACTTC
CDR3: CASSLVGQGAMETQYF

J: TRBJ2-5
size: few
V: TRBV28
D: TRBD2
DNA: TGTGCCAGCAGTGCACTAGCGGGGCAAGAGACCCAGTACTTC
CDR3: CASSALAGQETQYF

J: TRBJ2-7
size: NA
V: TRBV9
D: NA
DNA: TGTGCCAGCAGCCCCCAAGCGGAGACAGACGAGCAGTACTTC
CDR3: CASSPQAETDEQYF

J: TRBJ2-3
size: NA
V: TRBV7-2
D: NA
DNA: TGTGCCAGCAGCTTAGCTTCGGCAGATACGCAGTATTTT
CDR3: CASSLASADTQYF

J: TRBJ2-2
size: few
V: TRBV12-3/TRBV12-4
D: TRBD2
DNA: TGTGCCTCGGGGGGAGGCTTCAACACCGGGGAGCTGTTTTTT
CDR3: CASGGGFNTGELFF

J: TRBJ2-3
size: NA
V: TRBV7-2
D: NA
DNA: TGTGCCAGCAGCTTAGTACAGGGACGAAGCACAGATACGCAGTATTTT
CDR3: CASSLVQGRSTDTQYF

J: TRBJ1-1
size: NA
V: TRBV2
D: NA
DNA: TGTGCCAGCAGGACATCCAGAAAAATGAACACTGAAGCTTTCTTT
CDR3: CASRTSRKMNTEAFF

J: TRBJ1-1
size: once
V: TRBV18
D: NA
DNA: TGTGCCAGCTCACCACGAGCAGACATGAACACTGAAGCTTTCTTT
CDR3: CASSPRADMNTEAFF

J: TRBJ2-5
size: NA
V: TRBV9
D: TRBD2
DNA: TGTGCCAGCAGCGTAGCTTCGGGGGGACTGCAAGAGACCCAGTACTTC
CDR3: CASSVASGGLQETQYF

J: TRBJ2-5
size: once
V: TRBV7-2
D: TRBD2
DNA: TGTGCCAGCAGCTTAGCCGGGGGTGCGGGAGCCTTGGAGACCCAGTACTTC
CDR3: CASSLAGGAGALETQYF

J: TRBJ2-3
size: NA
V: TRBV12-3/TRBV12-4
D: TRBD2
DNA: TGTGCCAGCAGTTTGTCGGGGGGGCGCACAGATACGCAGTATTTT
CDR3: CASSLSGGRTDTQYF

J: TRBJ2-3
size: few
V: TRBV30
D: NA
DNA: TGTGCCTGGGCAACGGCAGATACGCAGTATTTT
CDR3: CAWATADTQYF

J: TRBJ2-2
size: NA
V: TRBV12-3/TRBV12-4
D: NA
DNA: TGTGCCAGCAGCTTAACGGACCCCCGGCTGGGCGGGGAGCTGTTTTTT
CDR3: CASSLTDPRLGGELFF